These 24 T cell receptor beta chains share one sample of origin, sequenced in a study of T cells in Graves' hyperthyroidism and ophthalmopathy. Amplification of TCR beta CDR3 regions was performed using RNA transcripts as template. With the HTBI primer set, the TCR CDR3 went through a first round of RT-PCR. TCRdb reprocessed the multiplex PCR reads via MiXCR and lists one record per CDR3 protein. The table records 550,000 to 600,000 distinct CDR3 sequences, about a sixth of them present only once. Sequenced input: blood. These receptors were taken from a woman younger than 35 with Graves' hyperthyroidism.

This clonotype was seen only a few times. This chain joins TRBV6-1 and TRBJ2-3, with D unresolved. Germline V gene lookup returns CDR1 MNHNS and CDR2 SASEGT. Trimming took off 9 bases at V and 3 bases at J, with 13 bases between the two ends. The CDR3 has 13 amino acids. The CDR3 here is CARLFLGTDTQYF. The CDR3 DNA follows: TGTGCCAGGTTGTTCCTAGGGACAGATACGCAGTATTTT.

J is TRBJ1-3 and V is TRBV6-1; D remains ambiguous. Germline values: CDR1 MNHNS, CDR2 SASEGT. There are 16 residues in the CDR3. The germline V and J ends were trimmed by 3 bases and 0 bases, with 12 bases remaining between them. The CDR3 DNA is TGTGCCAGCAGTGAGGAGGGATCCTACTCTGGAAACACCATATATTTT. This sequence encodes CASSEEGSYSGNTIYF.

The V gene is TRBV29-1, the J gene TRBJ1-2; D unclear. V lost 7 bases to trimming and J lost 13 bases, with 19 bases between them. Germline lookup yields CDR1 SQVTM and CDR2 ANQGSEA. The CDR3 spans 11 residues. CDR3 sequence: CSAPLGSDVTF. The CDR3 DNA sequence: TGCAGCGCGCCCCTCGGGAGCGACGTCACCTTC.

The chain carries TRBV3-1 and TRBJ1-3; maybe TRBD1 (5 bases). The CDR3 covers 15 residues. The V gene lost 2 bases and the J gene lost 0 bases, with 8 bases spanning the gap. Germline loops: CDR1 LGHDT, CDR2 YNNKEL (reference sequence). DNA of the CDR3: TGTGCCAGCAGCCAATCACAGGTCTCTGGAAACACCATATATTTT. Protein: CASSQSQVSGNTIYF.

This clonotype has only a few counts. The V and J genes are TRBV11-3 and TRBJ2-3; D may be TRBD2 (5 bases). The ends were cut back, 5 bases at V and 0 bases at J, with 15 bases in the middle. The CDR3 sequence is 16 residues long. CDR1 SGHNT and CDR2 YENEEA come from the germline V gene. The CDR3 loop reads CASSPSGSTSTDTQYF. The CDR3 DNA reads TGTGCCAGCAGCCCGTCGGGGAGCACTAGCACAGATACGCAGTATTTT.

This clonotype was seen ten or more times. This chain connects TRBV12-3 or TRBV12-4 to TRBJ2-7, with 12 bases identical to TRBD2. The V gene end was trimmed by 3 bases and the J gene end by 4 bases; junction bases not matched to a gene: 16. The CDR3 is 19 amino acids. The CDR3, as DNA: TGTGCCAGCAGTTTTGTTCGGGCGCTAGCGGGAGGGGGCGGGTACGAGCAGTACTTC. Its translation: CASSFVRALAGGGGYEQYF.

This clonotype occurred a few times. The chain recombines TRBV15 with TRBJ2-7; D gene unclear. The CDR3 has 13 residues. Between the trimmed V and J ends, which lost 0 bases and 8 bases, there was a span of 11 bases. Germline loops: CDR1 LNHNV, CDR2 YYDKDF (reference sequence). CDR3 sequence: CATSRDKGIQQYF. In nucleotides, the CDR3 is TGTGCCACCAGCAGAGATAAAGGTATACAGCAGTACTTC.

The chain links TRBV5-1 to TRBJ2-3; no clear D. V shed 4 bases and J shed 1 base, with 13 bases lying between them. The V gene's germline CDR1 is SGHRS and CDR2 YFSETQ. This CDR3 has 15 amino acids. DNA for the CDR3: TGCGCCAGCAGCCGCCCGGAGTCCGGCACAGATACGCAGTATTTT. This translates into CASSRPESGTDTQYF. Variable domain in full (rest from reference TRBV5-1 and TRBJ2-3): KAGVTQTPRYLIKTRGQQVTLSCSPISGHRSVSWYQQTPGQGLQFLFEYFSETQRNKGNFPGRFSGRQFSNSRSEMNVSTLELGDSALYLCASSRPESGTDTQYFGPGTRLTVL.

This clonotype was counted between two and nine times. The V call is TRBV14, the J call TRBJ2-1; 10 nucleotides match TRBD2. V lost 3 bases to trimming and J lost 0 bases; unmatched junction nucleotides: 5. The CDR3 runs 17 residues. CDR1 is SGHDN, CDR2 FVKESK, per germline. The CDR3 is CASSQRTSGSSYNEQFF. DNA for the CDR3: TGTGCCAGCAGCCAGAGGACTAGCGGAAGCTCCTACAATGAGCAGTTCTTC.

This clonotype was counted a few times. The gene calls are TRBV2 and TRBJ2-3, with no clear D. Trimming took off 6 bases at V and 1 base at J, with 11 bases between the two ends. CDR1 and CDR2 from the germline V gene are SNHLY and FYNNEI. CDR3 length equals 14 residues. CDR3 sequence: CASSLRTRTDTQYF. DNA for the CDR3: TGTGCCAGCAGCCTTCGAACTCGCACAGATACGCAGTATTTT.

This clonotype was picked up many times. V usage is TRBV20-1 and J usage is TRBJ1-2; weak D call: TRBD1 (6 bases). V dropped 5 bases and J dropped 2 bases, with 15 bases sitting between them. The CDR3 totals 14 residues. Germline V gene data show CDR1 as DFQATT and CDR2 as SNEGSKA (reference sequence). CDR3 sequence: CSAFGGGGNYGYTF. DNA of the CDR3: TGCAGTGCTTTTGGAGGGGGTGGGAACTATGGCTACACCTTC.

In its sample, this clonotype was seen many times. This chain joins TRBV7-2 and TRBJ1-2; D gene ambiguous. The CDR3 is made up of 15 amino acids. Germline CDR1 reads SGHTA; CDR2 reads FQGNSA. V shed 3 bases and J shed 3 bases, with 14 bases lying between them. CDR3 loop: CASSFYPGLDYGYTF. The CDR3 DNA reads TGTGCCAGCAGCTTTTATCCGGGGTTGGACTATGGCTACACCTTC.

This clonotype turned up a few times. The V call is TRBV4-1, the J call TRBJ1-4; weak D call: TRBD1 (5 bases). V lost 1 base, J lost 6 bases, and 12 bases lay in between. Looked up from germline, CDR1 is MGHRA and CDR2 is YSYEKL. CDR3 length: 15 residues. Written as DNA, the CDR3 is TGCGCCAGCAGCCAAGTTTTGCAGGGTCATGAAAAACTGTTTTTT. Amino acid sequence: CASSQVLQGHEKLFF.

This clonotype was seen repeatedly, ten times or more. The chain has TRBV28 and TRBJ2-7, with 7 bases lining up with TRBD1. Per germline, CDR1 MDHEN and CDR2 SYDVKM. CDR3 length: 15 amino acids. J lost 0 bases, V lost 6 bases, and 8 bases had no gene match. The CDR3 spells CASSPQGLSSYEQYF. The CDR3 DNA is TGTGCCAGCAGCCCACAGGGGCTTAGCTCCTACGAGCAGTACTTC.

This clonotype was seen ten or more times. This sequence joins TRBV2 and TRBJ2-3, with unresolved D. The CDR3 loop spans 12 amino acids. Germline V CDR1 and CDR2: SNHLY, FYNNEI. V was cut by 5 bases and J by 2 bases, with 5 bases left in between. CDR3 amino acids: CASSSVTDTQYF. In nucleotides, the CDR3 is TGTGCCAGCAGTTCTGTCACAGATACGCAGTATTTT.

This clonotype was found many times. The chain is built from TRBV10-3 and TRBJ2-7; TRBD2 might be the D (5 bases). The germline V gene encodes CDR1 ENHRY and CDR2 SYGVKD. V was pared by 3 bases and J by 3 bases, with 15 bases between. The CDR3 is 15 residues long. The CDR3 spells CAISDRGPRDYEQYF. The CDR3 bases are TGTGCCATCAGTGACCGCGGACCCCGGGACTACGAGCAGTACTTC.

This chain uses TRBV14 with TRBJ1-6; the D gene is possibly TRBD1 (5 bases). With 6 bases removed from V and 6 bases from J, the gap between germline ends came to 15 bases. The CDR3 spans 15 residues. Germline V gives CDR1 SGHDN, CDR2 FVKESK. CDR3 coding DNA: TGTGCCAGCAGTTCCACCGGGACTAGTAATTCACCCCTCCACTTT. Encoded protein: CASSSTGTSNSPLHF.

A word on this clonotype: The germline gene is not matched at one end of the junction; a read error may be the cause. The chain has TRBV11-2 and TRBJ2-7, with 12 bases that match TRBD2. The CDR3 length is 16 residues. From germline, CDR1 is SGHAT and CDR2 FQNNGV. The CDR3 spells CVSSFATSGGLYEQYF. In nucleotides, the CDR3 is TGTGTCAGCAGTTTCGCGACTAGCGGGGGATTATACGAGCAGTACTTC.

This clonotype was found a few times. This rearrangement joins TRBV7-2 to TRBJ2-2; 11 nucleotides line up with TRBD2. Losses at the gene ends were 5 bases for V and 4 bases for J; bases not matched to a gene: 18. There are 20 residues in the CDR3. Per the germline V gene, CDR1 is SGHTA and CDR2 is FQGNSA. The DNA for the CDR3 is TGTGCCAGCAGCCCGAGAAATAAAGTAGCGGGGGGGCCGGGCACCGGGGAGCTGTTTTTT. Amino acid sequence: CASSPRNKVAGGPGTGELFF.

This clonotype was found a few times. The CDR3 loop reads CASNPGLSGTGELFF. The CDR3 DNA is TGCGCCAGCAACCCCGGACTATCTGGCACCGGGGAGCTGTTTTTT. The rearrangement uses TRBV10-1 and TRBJ2-2; tentatively, D is TRBD2 (6 bases). Per the germline V gene, CDR1 is WNHNN and CDR2 is SYGVQD (reference sequence). CDR3 size: 15 residues. V lost 7 bases to trimming and J lost 4 bases, with 16 bases between them.

The chain links TRBV5-1 to TRBJ2-5; TRBD1 or TRBD2 may be the D gene (5 bases each). V was cut by 6 bases and J by 3 bases, with 15 bases left in between. Germline-derived CDR1 and CDR2 are SGHRS and YFSETQ. This CDR3 spans 14 amino acids. The CDR3 DNA sequence: TGCGCCAGCACTGGGGGAGATCCGGAAGAGACCCAGTACTTC. Translating gives CASTGGDPEETQYF. Together with reference TRBV5-1 and TRBJ2-5, the CDR3 gives the full variable domain: KAGVTQTPRYLIKTRGQQVTLSCSPISGHRSVSWYQQTPGQGLQFLFEYFSETQRNKGNFPGRFSGRQFSNSRSEMNVSTLELGDSALYLCASTGGDPEETQYFGPGTRLLVL.

The chain is built from TRBV10-1 and TRBJ1-5, with 7 bases that match TRBD1. The junction had 5 bases not matched to a gene; V was cut back by 6 bases and J by 6 bases. The CDR3 has 13 amino acids. The germline gives CDR1 WNHNN, CDR2 SYGVQD (reference sequence). CDR3 bases: TGCGCCAGCAGCGCCCGGGACAGTCAGCCCCAGCATTTT. This gives the protein CASSARDSQPQHF.

This chain joins TRBV19 and TRBJ2-1, with 10 positions matching TRBD2. Germline CDR1 and CDR2: LNHDA and SQIVND (reference sequence). The CDR3 contains 16 residues. The V gene end was trimmed by 3 bases and the J gene end by 3 bases; junction bases not matched to a gene: 5. As DNA, the CDR3 is TGTGCCAGTAGTATTTTCCTAGCGGGGGACTACAATGAGCAGTTCTTC. This gives the protein CASSIFLAGDYNEQFF.

V and J are TRBV19 and TRBJ2-3, with 9 bases that match TRBD2. Germline V gene lookup returns CDR1 LNHDA and CDR2 SQIVND (reference sequence). The CDR3 has 15 residues. V shed 6 bases, J shed 1 base, and the junction held 5 bases outside the gene matches. The CDR3: CASRQRGAGTDTQYF. The CDR3 DNA follows: TGTGCCAGTAGGCAGCGGGGGGCCGGCACAGATACGCAGTATTTT.